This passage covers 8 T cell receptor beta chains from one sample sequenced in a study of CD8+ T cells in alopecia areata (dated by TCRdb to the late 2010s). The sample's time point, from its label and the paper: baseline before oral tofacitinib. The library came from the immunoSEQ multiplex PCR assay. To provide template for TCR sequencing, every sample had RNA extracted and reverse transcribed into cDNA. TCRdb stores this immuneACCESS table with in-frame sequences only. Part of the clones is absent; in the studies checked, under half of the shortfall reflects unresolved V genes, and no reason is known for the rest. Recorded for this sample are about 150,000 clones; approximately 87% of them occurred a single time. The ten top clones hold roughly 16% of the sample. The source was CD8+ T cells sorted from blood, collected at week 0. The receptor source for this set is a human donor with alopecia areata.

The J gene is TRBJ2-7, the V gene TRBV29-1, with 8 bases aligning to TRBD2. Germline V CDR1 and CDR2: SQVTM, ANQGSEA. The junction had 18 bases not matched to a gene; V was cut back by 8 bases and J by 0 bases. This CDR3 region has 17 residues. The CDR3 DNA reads TGCAGCCCCCCCGGCGGGGGGCCTACTAAAAACTCCTACGAGCAGTACTTC. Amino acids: CSPPGGGPTKNSYEQYF.

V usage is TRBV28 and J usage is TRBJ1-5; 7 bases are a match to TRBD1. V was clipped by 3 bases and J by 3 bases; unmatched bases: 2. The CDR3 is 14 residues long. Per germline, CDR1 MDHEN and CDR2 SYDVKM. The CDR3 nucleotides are TGTGCCAGCAGTTTGGGACAGCTCAATCAGCCCCAGCATTTT. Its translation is CASSLGQLNQPQHF.

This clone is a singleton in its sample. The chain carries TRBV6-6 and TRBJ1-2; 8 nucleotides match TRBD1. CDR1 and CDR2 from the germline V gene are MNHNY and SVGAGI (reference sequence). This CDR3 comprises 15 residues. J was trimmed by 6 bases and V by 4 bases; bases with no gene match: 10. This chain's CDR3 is CASSFSTGAVDGYTF. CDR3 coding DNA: TGTGCCAGCAGTTTCTCGACAGGGGCGGTTGATGGCTACACCTTC.

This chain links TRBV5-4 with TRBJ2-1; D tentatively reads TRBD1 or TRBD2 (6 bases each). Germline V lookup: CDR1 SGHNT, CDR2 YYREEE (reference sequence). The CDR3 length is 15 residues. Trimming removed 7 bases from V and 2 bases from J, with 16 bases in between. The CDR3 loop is CASHHGGGAYNEQFF. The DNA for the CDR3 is TGTGCCAGCCACCACGGGGGCGGAGCCTACAATGAGCAGTTCTTC.

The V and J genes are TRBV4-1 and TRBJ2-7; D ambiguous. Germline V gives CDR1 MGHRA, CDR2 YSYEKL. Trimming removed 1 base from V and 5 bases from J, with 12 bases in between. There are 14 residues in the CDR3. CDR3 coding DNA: TGCGCCAGCAGCCAAGTTGGGATGATCGACGAGCAGTACTTC. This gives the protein CASSQVGMIDEQYF.

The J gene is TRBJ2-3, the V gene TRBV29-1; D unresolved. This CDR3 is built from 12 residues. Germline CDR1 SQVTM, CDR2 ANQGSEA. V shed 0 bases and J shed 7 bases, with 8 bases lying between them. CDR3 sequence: CSVEDLRNTQYF. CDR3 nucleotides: TGCAGCGTTGAAGATCTAAGAAATACGCAGTATTTT.

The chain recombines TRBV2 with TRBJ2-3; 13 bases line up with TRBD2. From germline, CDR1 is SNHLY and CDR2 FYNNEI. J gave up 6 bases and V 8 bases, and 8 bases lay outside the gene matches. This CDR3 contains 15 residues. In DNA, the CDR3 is TGTGCCAGCCAACTAGCGGGGGGGACTTTGGATACGCAGTATTTT. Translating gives CASQLAGGTLDTQYF.

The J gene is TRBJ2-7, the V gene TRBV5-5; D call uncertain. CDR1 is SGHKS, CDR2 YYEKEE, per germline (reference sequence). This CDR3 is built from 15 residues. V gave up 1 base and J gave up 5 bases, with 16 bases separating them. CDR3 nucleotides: TGTGCCAGCAGCTTGTGGGGTATGACTGGAGACGAGCAGTACTTC. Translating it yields CASSLWGMTGDEQYF.